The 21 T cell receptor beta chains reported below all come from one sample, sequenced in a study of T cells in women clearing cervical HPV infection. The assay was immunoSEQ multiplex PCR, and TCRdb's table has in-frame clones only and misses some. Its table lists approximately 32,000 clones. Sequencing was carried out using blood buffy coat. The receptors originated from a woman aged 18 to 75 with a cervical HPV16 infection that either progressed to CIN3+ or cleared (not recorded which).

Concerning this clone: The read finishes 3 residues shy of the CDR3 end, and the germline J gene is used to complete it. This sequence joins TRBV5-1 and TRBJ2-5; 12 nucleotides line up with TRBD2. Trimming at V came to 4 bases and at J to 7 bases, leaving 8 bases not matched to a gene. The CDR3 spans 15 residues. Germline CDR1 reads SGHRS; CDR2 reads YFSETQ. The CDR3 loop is CASSAGLAGYGTQYF. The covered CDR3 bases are TGCGCCAGCAGCGCCGGACTAGCGGGGTATGGGACC.

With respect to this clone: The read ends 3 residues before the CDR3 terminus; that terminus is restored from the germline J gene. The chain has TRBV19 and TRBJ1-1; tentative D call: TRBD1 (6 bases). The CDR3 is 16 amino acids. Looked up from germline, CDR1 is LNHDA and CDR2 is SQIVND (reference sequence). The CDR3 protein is CASSPGGRRGRLRAFF. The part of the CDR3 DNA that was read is TGTGCCAGTAGTCCCGGCGGCCGCAGGGGAAGACTGAGG.

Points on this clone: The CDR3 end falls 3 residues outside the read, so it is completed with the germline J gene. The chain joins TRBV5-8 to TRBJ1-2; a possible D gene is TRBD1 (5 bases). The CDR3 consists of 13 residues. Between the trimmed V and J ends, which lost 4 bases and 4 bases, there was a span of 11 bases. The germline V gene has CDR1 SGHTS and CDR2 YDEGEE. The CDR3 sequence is CASSDSYVYGYTF. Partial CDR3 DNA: TGTGCCAGCAGCGACAGCTACGTCTATGGC.

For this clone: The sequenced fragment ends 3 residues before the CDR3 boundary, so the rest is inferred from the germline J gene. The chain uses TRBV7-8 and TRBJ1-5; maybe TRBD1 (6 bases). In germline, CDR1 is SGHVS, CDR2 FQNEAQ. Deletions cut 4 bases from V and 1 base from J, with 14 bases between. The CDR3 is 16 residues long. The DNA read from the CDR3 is TGTGCCAGCAGCTCCCAGGGGAGGGGAAGCAATCAGCCC. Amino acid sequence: CASSSQGRGSNQP. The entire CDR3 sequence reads CASSSQGRGSNQPQHF. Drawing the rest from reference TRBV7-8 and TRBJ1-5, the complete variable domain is GAGVSQSPRYKVAKRGQDVALRCDPISGHVSLFWYQQALGQGPEFLTYFQNEAQLDKSGLPSDRFFAERPEGSVSTLKIQRTQQEDSAVYLCASSSQGRGSNQPQHFGDGTRLSIL.

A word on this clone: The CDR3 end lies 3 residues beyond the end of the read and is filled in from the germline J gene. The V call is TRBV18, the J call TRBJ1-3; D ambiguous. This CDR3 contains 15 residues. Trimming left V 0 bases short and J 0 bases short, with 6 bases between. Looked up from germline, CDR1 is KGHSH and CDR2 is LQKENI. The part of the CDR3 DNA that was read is TGTGCCAGCTCACCACCGAGCATCTCTGGAAACACC. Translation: CASSPPSISGNT. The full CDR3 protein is CASSPPSISGNTIYF.

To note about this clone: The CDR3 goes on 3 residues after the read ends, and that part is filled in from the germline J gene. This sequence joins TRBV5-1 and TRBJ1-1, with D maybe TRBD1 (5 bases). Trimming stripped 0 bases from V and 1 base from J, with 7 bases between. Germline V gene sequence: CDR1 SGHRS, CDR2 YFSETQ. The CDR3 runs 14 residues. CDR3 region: CASSLERGNTEAFF. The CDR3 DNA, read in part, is TGCGCCAGCAGCTTGGAGAGGGGGAACACTGAA.

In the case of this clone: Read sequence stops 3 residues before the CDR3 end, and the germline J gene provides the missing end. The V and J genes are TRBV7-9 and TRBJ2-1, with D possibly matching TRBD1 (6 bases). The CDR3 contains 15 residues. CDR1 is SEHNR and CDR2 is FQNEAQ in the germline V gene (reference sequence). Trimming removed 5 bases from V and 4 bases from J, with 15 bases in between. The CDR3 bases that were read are TGTGCCAGCAGCGCCCCGGACAGACTATACAATGAG. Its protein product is CASSAPDRLYNE. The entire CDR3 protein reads CASSAPDRLYNEQFF.

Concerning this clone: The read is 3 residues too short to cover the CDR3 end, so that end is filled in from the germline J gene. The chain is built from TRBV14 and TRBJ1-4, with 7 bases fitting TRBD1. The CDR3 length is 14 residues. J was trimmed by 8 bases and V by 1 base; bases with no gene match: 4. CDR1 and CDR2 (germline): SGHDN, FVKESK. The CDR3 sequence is CASSQGQGTEKLFF. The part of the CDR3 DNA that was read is TGTGCCAGCAGCCAAGGACAGGGTACCGAAAAA.

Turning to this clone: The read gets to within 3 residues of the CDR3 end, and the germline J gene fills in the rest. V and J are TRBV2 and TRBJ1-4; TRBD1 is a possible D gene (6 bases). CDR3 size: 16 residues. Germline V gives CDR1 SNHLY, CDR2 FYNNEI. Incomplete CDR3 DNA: TGTGCCAGCAGTATCTCAGGGGTGGGGAATAATTCACCA. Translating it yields CASSISGVGNNSP. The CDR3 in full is CASSISGVGNNSPLFF.

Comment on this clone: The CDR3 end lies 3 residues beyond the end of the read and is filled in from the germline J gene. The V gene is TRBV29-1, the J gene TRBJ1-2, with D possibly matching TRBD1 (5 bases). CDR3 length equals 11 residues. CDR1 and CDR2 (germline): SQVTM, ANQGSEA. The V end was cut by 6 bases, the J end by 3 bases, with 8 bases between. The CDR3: CSVGRDYGYTF. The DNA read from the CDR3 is TGCAGCGTGGGCAGGGACTATGGC.

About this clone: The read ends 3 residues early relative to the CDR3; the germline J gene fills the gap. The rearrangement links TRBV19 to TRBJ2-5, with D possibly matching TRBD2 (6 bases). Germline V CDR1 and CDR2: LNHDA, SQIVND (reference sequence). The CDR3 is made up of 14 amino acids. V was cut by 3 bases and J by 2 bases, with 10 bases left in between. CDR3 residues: CASSMMGGQETQYF. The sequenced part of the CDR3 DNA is TGTGCCAGTAGTATGATGGGGGGACAAGAGACC.

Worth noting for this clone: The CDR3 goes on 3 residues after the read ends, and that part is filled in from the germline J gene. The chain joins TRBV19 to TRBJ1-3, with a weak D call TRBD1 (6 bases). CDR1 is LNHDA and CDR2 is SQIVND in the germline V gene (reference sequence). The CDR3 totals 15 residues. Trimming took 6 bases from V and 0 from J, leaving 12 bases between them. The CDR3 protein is CASRRDRSSGNTIYF. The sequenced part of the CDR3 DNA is TGTGCCAGTAGAAGAGACAGGAGCTCTGGAAACACC.

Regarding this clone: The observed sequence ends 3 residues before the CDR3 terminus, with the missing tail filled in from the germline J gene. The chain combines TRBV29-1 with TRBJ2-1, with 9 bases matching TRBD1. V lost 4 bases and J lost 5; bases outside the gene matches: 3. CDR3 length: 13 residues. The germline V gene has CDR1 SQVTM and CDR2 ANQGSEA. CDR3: CSVARQGDNEQFF. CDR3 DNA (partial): TGCAGCGTTGCTAGACAGGGGGACAATGAG.

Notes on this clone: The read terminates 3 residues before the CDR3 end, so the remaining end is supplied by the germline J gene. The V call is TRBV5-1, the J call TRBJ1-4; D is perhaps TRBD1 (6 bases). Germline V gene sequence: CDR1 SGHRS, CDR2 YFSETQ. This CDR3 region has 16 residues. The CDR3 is CASSLDLGAGANVLFF. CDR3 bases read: TGCGCCAGCAGCTTGGATCTGGGGGCGGGGGCCAACGTA.

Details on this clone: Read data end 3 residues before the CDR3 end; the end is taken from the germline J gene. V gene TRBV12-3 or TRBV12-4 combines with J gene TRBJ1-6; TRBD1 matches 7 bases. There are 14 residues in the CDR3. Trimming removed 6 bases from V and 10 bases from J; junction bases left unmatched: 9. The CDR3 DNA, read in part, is TGTGCCAGCAGCCCGAGGGGGCTCAGCTCACCC. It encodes CASSPRGLSSP. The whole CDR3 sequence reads CASSPRGLSSPLHF.

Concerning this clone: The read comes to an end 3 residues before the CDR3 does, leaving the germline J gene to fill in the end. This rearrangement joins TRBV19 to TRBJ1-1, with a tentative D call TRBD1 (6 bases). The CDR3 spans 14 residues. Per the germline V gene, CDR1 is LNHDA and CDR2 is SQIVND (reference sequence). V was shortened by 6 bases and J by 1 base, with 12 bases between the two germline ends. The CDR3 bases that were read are TGTGCCAGTAGAGCCGGGACATCGAACACTGAA. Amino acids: CASRAGTSNTE. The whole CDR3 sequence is CASRAGTSNTEAFF.

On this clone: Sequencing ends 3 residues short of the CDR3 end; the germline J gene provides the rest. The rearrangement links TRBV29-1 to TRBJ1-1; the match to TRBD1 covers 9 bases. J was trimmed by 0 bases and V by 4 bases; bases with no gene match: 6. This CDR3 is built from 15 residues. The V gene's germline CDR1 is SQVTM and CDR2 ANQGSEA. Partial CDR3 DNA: TGCAGCGTTGCGGGACAGGGAACAATGAACACTGAA. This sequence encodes CSVAGQGTMNTE. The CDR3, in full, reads CSVAGQGTMNTEAFF.

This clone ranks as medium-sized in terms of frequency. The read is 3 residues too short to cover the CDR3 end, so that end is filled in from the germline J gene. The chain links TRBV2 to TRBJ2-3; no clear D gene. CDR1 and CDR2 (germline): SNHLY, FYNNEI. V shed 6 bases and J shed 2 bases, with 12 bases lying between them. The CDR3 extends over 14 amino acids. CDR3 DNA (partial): TGTGCCAGCAGGGCGGCCGGATACACAGATACG. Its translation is CASRAAGYTDT. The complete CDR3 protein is CASRAAGYTDTQYF.

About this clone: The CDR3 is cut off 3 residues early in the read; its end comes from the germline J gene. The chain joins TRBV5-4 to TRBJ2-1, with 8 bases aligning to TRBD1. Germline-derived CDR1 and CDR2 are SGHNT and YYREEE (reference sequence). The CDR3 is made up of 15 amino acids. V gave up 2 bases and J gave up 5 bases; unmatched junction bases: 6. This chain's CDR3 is CASSLPQGGNNEQFF. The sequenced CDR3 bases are TGTGCCAGCAGCTTACCACAGGGGGGAAACAATGAG.

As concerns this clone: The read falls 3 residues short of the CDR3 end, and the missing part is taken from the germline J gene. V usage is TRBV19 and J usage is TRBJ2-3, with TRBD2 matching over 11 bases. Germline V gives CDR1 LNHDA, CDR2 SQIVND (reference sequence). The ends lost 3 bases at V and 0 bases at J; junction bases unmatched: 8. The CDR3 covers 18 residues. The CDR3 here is CASSIGLAGGTSTDTQYF. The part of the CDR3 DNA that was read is TGTGCCAGTAGTATCGGGCTAGCGGGGGGAACTAGCACAGATACG.

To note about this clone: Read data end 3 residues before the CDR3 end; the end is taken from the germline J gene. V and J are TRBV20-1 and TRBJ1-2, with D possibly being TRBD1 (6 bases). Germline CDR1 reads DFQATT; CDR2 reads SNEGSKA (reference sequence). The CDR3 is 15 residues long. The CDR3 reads CSARDVSGGLGGYTF. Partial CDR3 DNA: TGCAGTGCTAGAGATGTGTCGGGGGGCCTGGGAGGC.